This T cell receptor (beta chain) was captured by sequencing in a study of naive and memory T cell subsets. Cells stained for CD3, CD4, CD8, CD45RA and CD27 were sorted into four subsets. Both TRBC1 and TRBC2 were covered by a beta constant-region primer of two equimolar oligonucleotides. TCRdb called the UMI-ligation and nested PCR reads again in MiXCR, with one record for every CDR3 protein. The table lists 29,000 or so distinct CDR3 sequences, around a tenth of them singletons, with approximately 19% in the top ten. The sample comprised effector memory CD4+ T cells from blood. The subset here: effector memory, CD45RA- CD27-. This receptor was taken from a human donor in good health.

CDR3 protein: CSATGPIHSNQPQHF. The CDR3 DNA sequence: TGCAGTGCTACCGGGCCTATCCATAGCAATCAGCCCCAGCATTTT. The J gene is TRBJ1-5, the V gene TRBV20-1; no clear D. This CDR3 is 15 amino acids long. V was clipped by 4 bases and J by 0 bases, with 13 bases between them. CDR1 DFQATT and CDR2 SNEGSKA come from the germline V gene (reference sequence).